This T cell receptor (beta chain) was identified in a study of regulatory T cells in long-lasting Graves disease. Indicated time point: newly diagnosed GD, antithyroid drugs for less than 3 months. PBMC-extracted RNA yielded the TCR library. EDTA tubes held roughly 9 milliliters of peripheral blood from each patient. This clonotype showed up many times. Through Arm-PCR of CDR3 regions and iRepertoire HTBI primers, TCR beta libraries were built. TCRdb called the multiplex PCR reads again in MiXCR, with one record for every CDR3 protein. The data hold 350,000 to 450,000 distinct CDR3 sequences, with 15% observed a single time. The CDR3 runs to 16 residues. The ends lost 2 bases at V and 2 bases at J; junction bases unmatched: 8. The germline V gene has CDR1 SNHLY and CDR2 FYNNEI. This sample also appeared in a second study, on T cells in Graves' hyperthyroidism and ophthalmopathy.

The chain uses TRBV2 and TRBJ2-7; 8 bases are shared with TRBD1. This sequence originates from a woman aged 25 to 39 with Graves disease. Material: peripheral blood mononuclear cells (PBMCs), obtained at new diagnosis, from a patient treated with antithyroid drugs. The CDR3 region has the DNA TGTGCCAGCAGTGAATTCGCTCAGGGGGCCGCCTACGAGCAGTACTTC. It codes for CASSEFAQGAAYEQYF.